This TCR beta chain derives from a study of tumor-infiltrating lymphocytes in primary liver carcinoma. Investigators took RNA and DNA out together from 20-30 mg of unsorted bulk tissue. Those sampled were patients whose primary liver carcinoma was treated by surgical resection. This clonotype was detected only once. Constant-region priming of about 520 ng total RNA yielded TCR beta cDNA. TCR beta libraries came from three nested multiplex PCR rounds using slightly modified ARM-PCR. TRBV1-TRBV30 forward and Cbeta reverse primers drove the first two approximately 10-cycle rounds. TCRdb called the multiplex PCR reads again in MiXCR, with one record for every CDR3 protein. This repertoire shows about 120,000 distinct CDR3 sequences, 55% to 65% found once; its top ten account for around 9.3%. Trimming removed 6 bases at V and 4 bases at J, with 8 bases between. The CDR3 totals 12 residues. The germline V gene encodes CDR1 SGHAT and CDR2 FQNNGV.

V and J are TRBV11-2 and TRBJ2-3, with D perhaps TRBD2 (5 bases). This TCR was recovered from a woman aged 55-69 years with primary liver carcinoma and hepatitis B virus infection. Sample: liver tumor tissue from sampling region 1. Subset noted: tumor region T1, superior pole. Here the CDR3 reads CASSWESDTQYF. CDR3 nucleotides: TGTGCCAGCAGTTGGGAGTCAGATACGCAGTATTTT.